These T cell receptor beta chains were read from a single sample in a study of blood T cell repertoires in COVID-19. Using immunoSEQ multiplex PCR, the repertoire was profiled, and TCRdb retains in-frame clones only, with some absent. The data show around 160,000 clones, with 85% to 90% seen just once and around 6.1% held by the top ten. The specimen was peripheral blood. The receptors were gathered from an elderly man with acute or convalescent COVID-19. Both conserved end residues are part of each CDR3. The order of the fields is J gene, clone size, V gene, D gene, CDR3 DNA, CDR3 protein. D genes are given only for firm matches. Only some rows state a clone size, as once, few, many or a class for expanded clones.

j_gene: TRBJ1-1
abundance: NA
v_gene: TRBV12-3/TRBV12-4
d_gene: TRBD1
CDR3nt: TGTGCCAGCAGCAGACAGGGGAACACTGAAGCTTTCTTT
CDR3aa: CASSRQGNTEAFF

j_gene: TRBJ2-3
abundance: NA
v_gene: TRBV19
d_gene: TRBD2
CDR3nt: TGTGCCAGTAGCTCGGCGGGGGGCCGCACAGATACGCAGTATTTT
CDR3aa: CASSSAGGRTDTQYF

j_gene: TRBJ2-1
abundance: NA
v_gene: TRBV2
d_gene: TRBD2
CDR3nt: TGTGCCAGCAGAAGCGGGGGGTTCGCCAATGAGCAGTTCTTC
CDR3aa: CASRSGGFANEQFF

j_gene: TRBJ1-2
abundance: NA
v_gene: TRBV5-1
d_gene: TRBD1
CDR3nt: TGCGCCAGCAGCTTTGGAGGGACAGCACCTTCTAACTATGGCTACACCTTC
CDR3aa: CASSFGGTAPSNYGYTF

j_gene: TRBJ2-3
abundance: NA
v_gene: TRBV9
d_gene: TRBD2
CDR3nt: TGTGCCAGCAGCGTAACCCTAGCGGGTTCCACAGATACGCAGTATTTT
CDR3aa: CASSVTLAGSTDTQYF

j_gene: TRBJ2-5
abundance: NA
v_gene: TRBV15
d_gene: TRBD1
CDR3nt: TGTGCCACCAGCAGCCGGACAGGGGACGGGATTGAGACCCAGTACTTC
CDR3aa: CATSSRTGDGIETQYF

j_gene: TRBJ2-5
abundance: once
v_gene: TRBV6-1
d_gene: NA
CDR3nt: TGTGCCAGCAGTGAATTAGGGGTCGGGGAGACCCAGTACTTC
CDR3aa: CASSELGVGETQYF

j_gene: TRBJ2-7
abundance: NA
v_gene: TRBV5-4
d_gene: TRBD1
CDR3nt: TGTGCCAGCAGCCCACCGGGACAGAACTACGAGCAGTACTTC
CDR3aa: CASSPPGQNYEQYF

j_gene: TRBJ2-5
abundance: NA
v_gene: TRBV5-1
d_gene: TRBD2
CDR3nt: TGCGCCAGCAGCTCCGGGGGGGGGTCAGAGACCCAGTACTTC
CDR3aa: CASSSGGGSETQYF

j_gene: TRBJ2-7
abundance: NA
v_gene: TRBV6-5
d_gene: NA
CDR3nt: TGTGCCAGCAGCCCCCAGGGATTAACCTACGAGCAGTACTTC
CDR3aa: CASSPQGLTYEQYF

j_gene: TRBJ2-3
abundance: NA
v_gene: TRBV3-1/TRBV3-2
d_gene: TRBD2
CDR3nt: TGTGCCAGCAGCCTTACTAGCGGGGGGGTAGATACGCAGTATTTT
CDR3aa: CASSLTSGGVDTQYF

j_gene: TRBJ1-5
abundance: few
v_gene: TRBV5-8
d_gene: NA
CDR3nt: TGTGCCAGCAGCTCTCGACAGAACAGATACGGCAATCAGCCCCAGCATTTT
CDR3aa: CASSSRQNRYGNQPQHF

j_gene: TRBJ1-2
abundance: NA
v_gene: TRBV24-1
d_gene: NA
CDR3nt: TGTGCCACCAGTGATCCCTCCCGTGGGAGGGATCCCTATGGCTACACCTTC
CDR3aa: CATSDPSRGRDPYGYTF

j_gene: TRBJ1-1
abundance: NA
v_gene: TRBV6-5
d_gene: NA
CDR3nt: TGTGCCAGCATTAGACAGGTCGATGAAGCTTTCTTT
CDR3aa: CASIRQVDEAFF

j_gene: TRBJ2-1
abundance: NA
v_gene: TRBV19
d_gene: TRBD2
CDR3nt: TGTGCCACCACTATCGGGGGGGCCTACAATGAGCAGTTCTTC
CDR3aa: CATTIGGAYNEQFF

j_gene: TRBJ2-2
abundance: once
v_gene: TRBV11-3
d_gene: NA
CDR3nt: TGTGCCAGCAGCGTGCGGGTGGCCGGGGAGCTGTTTTTT
CDR3aa: CASSVRVAGELFF

j_gene: TRBJ2-3
abundance: NA
v_gene: TRBV2
d_gene: TRBD2
CDR3nt: TGTGCCAGCAAGGGACTAGCGGGGGGCACAGATACGCAGTATTTT
CDR3aa: CASKGLAGGTDTQYF

j_gene: TRBJ1-2
abundance: once
v_gene: TRBV10-3
d_gene: TRBD1
CDR3nt: TGTGCCACCGACCGTACCGGGACAGGGAACTATGGCTACACCTTC
CDR3aa: CATDRTGTGNYGYTF

j_gene: TRBJ2-5
abundance: NA
v_gene: TRBV28
d_gene: NA
CDR3nt: TGTGCCAGCAGTTTATCGGGTGGGTACCGGGAAGAGACCCAGTACTTC
CDR3aa: CASSLSGGYREETQYF